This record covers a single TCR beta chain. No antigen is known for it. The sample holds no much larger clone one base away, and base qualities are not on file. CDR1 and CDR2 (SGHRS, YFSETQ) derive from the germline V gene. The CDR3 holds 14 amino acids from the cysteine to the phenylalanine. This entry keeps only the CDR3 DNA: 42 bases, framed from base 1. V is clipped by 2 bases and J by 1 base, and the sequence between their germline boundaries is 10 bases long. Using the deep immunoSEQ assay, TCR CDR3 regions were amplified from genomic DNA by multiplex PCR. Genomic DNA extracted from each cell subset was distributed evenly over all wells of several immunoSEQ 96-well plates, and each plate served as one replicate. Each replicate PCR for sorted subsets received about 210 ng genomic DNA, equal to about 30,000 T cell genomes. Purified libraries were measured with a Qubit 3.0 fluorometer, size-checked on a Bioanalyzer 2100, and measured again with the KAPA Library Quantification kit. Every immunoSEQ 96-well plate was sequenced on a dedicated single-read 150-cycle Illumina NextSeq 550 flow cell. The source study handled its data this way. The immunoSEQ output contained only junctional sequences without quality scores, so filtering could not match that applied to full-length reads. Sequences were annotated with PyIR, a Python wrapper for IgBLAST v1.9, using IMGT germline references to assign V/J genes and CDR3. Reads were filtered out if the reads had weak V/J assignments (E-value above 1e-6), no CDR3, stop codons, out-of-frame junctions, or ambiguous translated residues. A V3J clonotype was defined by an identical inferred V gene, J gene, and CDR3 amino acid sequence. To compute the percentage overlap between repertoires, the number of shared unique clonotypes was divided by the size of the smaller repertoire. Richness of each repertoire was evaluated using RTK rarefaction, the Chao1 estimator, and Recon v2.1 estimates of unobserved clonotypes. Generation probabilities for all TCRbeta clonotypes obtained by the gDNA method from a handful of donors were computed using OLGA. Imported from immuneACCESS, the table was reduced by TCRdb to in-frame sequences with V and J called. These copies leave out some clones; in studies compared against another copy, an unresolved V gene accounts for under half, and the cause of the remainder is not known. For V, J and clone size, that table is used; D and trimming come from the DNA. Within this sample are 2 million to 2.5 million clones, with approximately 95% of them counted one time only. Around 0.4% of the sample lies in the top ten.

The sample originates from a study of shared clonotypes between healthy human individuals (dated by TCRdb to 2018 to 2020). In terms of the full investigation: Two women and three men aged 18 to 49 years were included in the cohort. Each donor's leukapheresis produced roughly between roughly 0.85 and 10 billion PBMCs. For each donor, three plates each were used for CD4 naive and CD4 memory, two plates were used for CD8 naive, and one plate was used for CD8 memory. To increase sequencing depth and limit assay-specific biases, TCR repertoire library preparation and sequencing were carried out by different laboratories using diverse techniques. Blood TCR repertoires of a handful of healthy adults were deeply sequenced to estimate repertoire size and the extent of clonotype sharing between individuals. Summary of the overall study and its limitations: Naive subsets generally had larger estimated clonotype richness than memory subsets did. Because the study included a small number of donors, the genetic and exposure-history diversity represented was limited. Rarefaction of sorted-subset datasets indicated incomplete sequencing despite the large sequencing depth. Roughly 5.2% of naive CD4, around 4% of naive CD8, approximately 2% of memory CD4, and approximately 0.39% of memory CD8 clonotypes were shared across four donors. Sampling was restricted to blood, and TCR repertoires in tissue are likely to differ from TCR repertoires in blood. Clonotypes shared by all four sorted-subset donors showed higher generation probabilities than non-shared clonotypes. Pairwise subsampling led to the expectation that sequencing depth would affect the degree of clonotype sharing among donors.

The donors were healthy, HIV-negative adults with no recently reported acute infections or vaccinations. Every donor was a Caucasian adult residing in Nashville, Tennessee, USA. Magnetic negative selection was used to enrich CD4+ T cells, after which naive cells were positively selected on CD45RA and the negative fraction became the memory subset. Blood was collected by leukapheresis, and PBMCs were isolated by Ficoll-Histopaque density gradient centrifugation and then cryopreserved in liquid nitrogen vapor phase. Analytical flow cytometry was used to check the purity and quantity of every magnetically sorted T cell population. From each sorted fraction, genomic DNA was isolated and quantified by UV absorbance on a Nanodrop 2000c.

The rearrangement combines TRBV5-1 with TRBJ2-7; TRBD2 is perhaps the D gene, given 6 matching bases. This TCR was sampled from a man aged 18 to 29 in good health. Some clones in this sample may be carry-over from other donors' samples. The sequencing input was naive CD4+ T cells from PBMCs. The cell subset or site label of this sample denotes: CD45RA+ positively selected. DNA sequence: TGCGCCAGCAGCTTAACTGCGGGGTCCTACGAGCAGTACTTC. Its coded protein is CASSLTAGSYEQYF.